Listed below are T cell receptor beta chains from one sample, sequenced in a study of blood T cells in healthy people across ages. Via MiXCR, TCRdb re-called the 5' RACE reads, giving one row per CDR3 protein. The top ten hold around 16% of the sample, which has more than 800,000 distinct CDR3 sequences, about 30% seen once. Sequenced input: blood. The receptor source for this set is a woman over 75 in good health. Both conserved end residues are part of each CDR3. D genes are given only for firm matches. Clone size appears in some rows only: once, few, many, or a class for an expanded clone.

CASSLDLSQLLLYGYTF	TGTGCCAGCAGCTTAGATCTGTCGCAGCTTCTCCTCTATGGCTACACCTTC	-	TRBV7-2	TRBJ1-2	-	17
CASSLGPYRVGVNEQFF	TGTGCCAGCAGCTTAGGTCCCTACAGGGTGGGTGTCAATGAGCAGTTCTTC	-	TRBV7-2	TRBJ2-1	-	17
CASSPVHRGMGNTEAFF	TGTGCCAGCAGCCCCGTCCACAGGGGAATGGGGAACACTGAAGCTTTCTTT	-	TRBV27	TRBJ1-1	TRBD1	17
CASSGRDSAYEQYF	TGTGCCAGCAGTGGCCGGGACAGCGCCTACGAGCAGTACTTC	few	TRBV6-1	TRBJ2-7	TRBD1	14
CASSSLWEIGETQYF	TGTGCCAGCAGTTCCCTTTGGGAGATAGGAGAGACCCAGTACTTC	-	TRBV28	TRBJ2-5	-	15
CASSLDRVKNTGELFF	TGTGCCAGCAGCCTCGACAGGGTGAAGAACACCGGGGAGCTGTTTTTT	-	TRBV11-3	TRBJ2-2	TRBD1	16
CASSTPLGGDSSYNEQFF	TGTGCCAGCAGTACCCCTCTCGGGGGGGATAGCTCCTACAATGAGCAGTTCTTC	many	TRBV6-1	TRBJ2-1	TRBD2	18
CSASPGGGKAFF	TGCAGTGCTAGTCCAGGGGGGGGGAAAGCTTTCTTT	few	TRBV20-1	TRBJ1-1	TRBD1	12
CASSLLGGRPSNTEAFF	TGTGCCAGCAGCTTGCTCGGGGGGCGACCCTCTAACACTGAAGCTTTCTTT	many	TRBV5-6	TRBJ1-1	-	17
CASSNRGPPSDTQYF	TGTGCCAGCAGTAACAGGGGGCCCCCGTCAGATACGCAGTATTTT	many	TRBV6-5	TRBJ2-3	TRBD1	15
CASSLNQDYEQYF	TGTGCCAGCAGCTTAAACCAGGATTACGAGCAGTACTTC	many	TRBV7-9	TRBJ2-7	-	13
CASSQENIQYF	TGCGCCAGCAGCCAAGAGAACATTCAGTACTTC	many	TRBV4-1	TRBJ2-4	-	11
CASSSGPSTDTQYF	TGTGCCAGCAGCTCCGGGCCTAGCACAGATACGCAGTATTTT	many	TRBV7-2	TRBJ2-3	-	14
CASSDTAGVPYEQYF	TGTGCCAGCAGTGACACCGCCGGGGTTCCCTACGAGCAGTACTTC	many	TRBV25-1	TRBJ2-7	-	15
CASSSQGGYTF	TGTGCCAGCAGTAGCCAGGGGGGCTACACCTTC	many	TRBV12-3/TRBV12-4	TRBJ1-2	-	11
CASSSPSRLAGGPQLAKNIQYF	TGTGCCAGCAGCTCGCCGTCGAGACTAGCGGGGGGCCCCCAACTAGCCAAAAACATTCAGTACTTC	many	TRBV11-2	TRBJ2-4	TRBD2	22
CASSPTLKVHEQFF	TGTGCCAGCAGCCCGACGCTTAAGGTCCATGAGCAGTTCTTC	-	TRBV7-8	TRBJ2-1	-	14
CAGSGGGPNMNTEAFF	TGTGCCGGATCCGGCGGGGGACCTAACATGAACACTGAAGCTTTCTTT	few	TRBV7-9	TRBJ1-1	-	16
CATRSRGNTEAFF	TGTGCCACCAGATCTAGGGGGAACACTGAAGCTTTCTTT	-	TRBV15	TRBJ1-1	-	13
CATSREGGQPQHF	TGTGCCACCAGCAGAGAAGGGGGTCAGCCCCAGCATTTT	few	TRBV15	TRBJ1-5	-	13
CASSLPGRTEGTQYF	TGTGCCAGCAGCTTACCCGGACGGACCGAGGGGACCCAGTACTTC	many	TRBV7-9	TRBJ2-5	-	15
CASSFRGGAVVDTQYF	TGTGCCAGCAGCTTTCGGGGGGGCGCGGTAGTAGATACGCAGTATTTT	-	TRBV7-2	TRBJ2-3	TRBD2	16
CASSSEGGGRETQYF	TGTGCCAGCAGCTCTGAAGGGGGGGGGCGAGAGACCCAGTACTTC	-	TRBV5-5	TRBJ2-5	-	15
CSVVRTGLTDTQYF	TGCAGCGTTGTACGGACAGGTCTGACAGATACGCAGTATTTT	many	TRBV29-1	TRBJ2-3	TRBD1	14
CASSSTRGHLQETQYF	TGTGCCAGCAGCTCCACTAGGGGGCACCTCCAAGAGACCCAGTACTTC	many	TRBV7-9	TRBJ2-5	TRBD1	16
CASSPSPRNEQFF	TGCGCCAGCAGCCCTTCCCCCCGCAATGAGCAGTTCTTC	-	TRBV5-1	TRBJ2-1	-	13
CSARDIAGGLYSEQYF	TGCAGTGCTAGAGATATAGCGGGGGGGCTCTACAGTGAGCAGTACTTC	-	TRBV20-1	TRBJ2-7	TRBD2	16
CASSLGSGLAKNIQYF	TGTGCCAGCAGTTTAGGTTCAGGACTAGCCAAAAACATTCAGTACTTC	few	TRBV28	TRBJ2-4	-	16
CASSPIKAGGYNEQFF	TGTGCCAGCAGTCCGATAAAGGCGGGGGGCTACAATGAGCAGTTCTTC	few	TRBV6-2/TRBV6-3	TRBJ2-1	TRBD2	16
CSASGGGSQPQHF	TGCAGTGCTAGCGGGGGGGGGTCTCAGCCCCAGCATTTT	-	TRBV20-1	TRBJ1-5	-	13
CSVASTGHTEAFF	TGCAGCGTAGCCAGTACAGGGCACACTGAAGCTTTCTTT	-	TRBV29-1	TRBJ1-1	-	13
CASSLAGGPFYNEQFF	TGCGCCAGCAGCTTAGCGGGGGGGCCGTTTTACAATGAGCAGTTCTTC	many	TRBV5-1	TRBJ2-1	TRBD2	16
CASSQGLNSPLHF	TGCGCCAGCAGCCAAGGACTGAATTCACCCCTCCACTTT	many	TRBV4-3	TRBJ1-6	-	13
CASSLGEPETQYF	TGTGCCAGCAGCTTAGGAGAGCCGGAGACCCAGTACTTC	many	TRBV7-9	TRBJ2-5	-	13
CSAPETGGNYGYTF	TGCAGTGCTCCCGAGACAGGGGGCAACTATGGCTACACCTTC	few	TRBV20-1	TRBJ1-2	TRBD1	14
CASSLETNNWFF	TGCGCCAGCAGCTTGGAGACTAACAATTGGTTCTTC	few	TRBV5-1	TRBJ2-1	-	12
CASSLRGTGTGNTIYF	TGTGCCAGCAGCTTAAGGGGCACAGGGACTGGAAACACCATATATTTT	few	TRBV7-2	TRBJ1-3	-	16
CASSHGQGYTEAFF	TGTGCCAGCAGTCACGGACAGGGTTATACTGAAGCTTTCTTT	many	TRBV6-2/TRBV6-3	TRBJ1-1	TRBD1	14
CASSLTTGNAGYTF	TGCGCCAGCAGCCTCACGACAGGGAATGCTGGCTACACCTTC	many	TRBV5-1	TRBJ1-2	TRBD1	14
CASSQSWRGGETQYF	TGTGCCAGCAGCCAGTCTTGGCGCGGGGGAGAGACCCAGTACTTC	many	TRBV7-2	TRBJ2-5	TRBD2	15
CASSLYRGGSTDTQYF	TGTGCCAGCAGCTTGTACAGGGGCGGGTCCACAGATACGCAGTATTTT	many	TRBV5-4	TRBJ2-3	TRBD1	16
CASSSGQGRTDTQYF	TGTGCCAGCAGTTCCGGACAGGGACGCACAGATACGCAGTATTTT	many	TRBV12-3/TRBV12-4	TRBJ2-3	TRBD1	15
CASRAGGIQETQYF	TGCGCCAGCAGGGCGGGGGGGATCCAAGAGACCCAGTACTTC	few	TRBV5-1	TRBJ2-5	TRBD2	14
CASSTHGGELFF	TGTGCCAGCAGCACCCATGGCGGGGAGCTGTTTTTT	-	TRBV9	TRBJ2-2	-	12
CSTTTGGNYGYTF	TGCAGTACTACGACAGGGGGTAACTATGGCTACACCTTC	-	TRBV20-1	TRBJ1-2	TRBD1	13